Reported below is one T cell receptor beta chain. The sample comes from a study of blood T cell repertoires in COVID-19. Germline values: CDR1 SGHTA, CDR2 FQGNSA. This CDR3 has 16 amino acids. Trimming pared 5 bases from V and 0 bases from J, leaving 14 bases between. Produced via immunoSEQ multiplex PCR; TCRdb's table is partial and in-frame only. Among tens of thousands of clones, about 86% were seen once, and the ten largest hold 6.5% to 9.5%. The specimen sequenced was peripheral blood. This receptor was identified in a woman in her 70s with acute or convalescent COVID-19. The chain recombines TRBV7-2 with TRBJ1-3; D is unclear. This CDR3 is CASSRESESSGNTIYF. The CDR3, as DNA: TGTGCCAGCAGCCGCGAGTCGGAGAGCTCTGGAAACACCATATATTTT.